This TCR beta chain was captured by sequencing in a study of memory CD4+ T cells and cytomegalovirus serostatus. The sort gate was single viable CD3+CD4+CD8-CD45RO+ cells for memory CD4+ T cells. CD4+ T cells were isolated by positive magnetic selection. Profiling relied on immunoSEQ multiplex PCR, and the TCRdb table lists in-frame clones only, not all of them. The data contain about 100,000 clones, under 90% of them singletons. This CDR3 has 17 amino acids. The V end was cut by 0 bases, the J end by 0 bases, with 12 bases between. This clonotype was obtained from an adult in good health and CMV-seropositive. Sequenced material: memory CD4+ T cells from blood. V gene TRBV23-1 combines with J gene TRBJ2-4; D is unresolved. TRBV23-1 is reported as an ORF; its role is uncertain. The CDR3 is CASSQSRGFLAKNIQYF. The CDR3 nucleotides read TGCGCCAGCAGTCAATCCAGAGGTTTTCTAGCCAAAAACATTCAGTACTTC.